Here is one TCR beta chain with its context. The antigen remains unidentified. Receiving focal radiation plus CTLA-4 blockade with ipilimumab were patients who had chemo-refractory metastatic non-small-cell lung cancer. This entry is derived from a study of radiotherapy plus CTLA-4 blockade in lung cancer. Method: immunoSEQ multiplex PCR; TCRdb's copy keeps in-frame clones and lacks some. Of some 49,000 clones in the sample, 70% to 90% were seen once. There are 17 residues in the CDR3. Study-wide results and caveats: Peripheral blood showed expansion of tumor-derived TCR clones after radiotherapy and ipilimumab. Per reports, early blood T cell clone dynamics, plus interferon-beta, forecast response most strongly.

The sample was peripheral blood, taken from a patient treated with radiotherapy plus ipilimumab. V is TRBV21-1 and J is TRBJ1-5. TRBV21-1 is labeled a pseudogene. The TCR sequence derives from a human donor with non-small cell lung cancer whose response to radiotherapy plus ipilimumab could not be evaluated. CDR3 bases: TGTGCCAGCAGTAGCGACGGGGACTTCTATAGCAATCAGCCCCAGCATTTT. This encodes CASSSDGDFYSNQPQHF.